This T cell receptor beta chain was identified in a study of beta chain features in type 1 diabetes (dated by TCRdb to 2016 to 2019). Describing the broader study: No differences in mean age, gender distribution, total cell number or subset yield were found between patients and healthy donors. A total of 107,917,701 sorted cells were examined across all samples, and the number of cells per subset was strongly correlated with RNA yield. In the study, recently diagnosed type 1 diabetes patients and matched healthy donors were compared on the TCRB repertoires of their sorted circulating CD4+ T cell subsets. Regulatory and stem cell-like memory subsets were obtained from only 8 patients and about 8 healthy donors, while naive and central memory subsets were obtained from all 28 donors.

From each donor, a single peripheral blood sample of 95 to 150 mL on average was drawn into heparinised tubes. Naive, central memory, regulatory and stem cell-like memory CD4+ T cells were sorted on a BD FACSAria II using a panel including CD45RO, CCR7, CD25, CD127, CD95 and CD27. Every sorted population had a purity above 95%. PBMCs were isolated immediately by Lymphoprep density gradient centrifugation and stained directly without culture. Samples were stained and sorted in pairs, with one healthy donor and one patient per experiment, so that batch effects were minimized. The entire isolated RNA was reverse transcribed using the High Capacity cDNA Reverse Transcription Kit, and thus expressed TCRB transcripts were sequenced. Deep immunoSEQ sequencing was performed on naive, central memory and regulatory T cell samples, with an average of around 3.5 million total reads per sample. After sorted cells were lysed in RLT buffer, RNA was extracted with DNase-treated RNeasy Micro or Mini kits, with the choice depending on cell number. To prevent cross-contamination, every cell subset was processed on its own, while patient and healthy donor samples were processed together. The immunoSEQ multiplex PCR was used to amplify TCRB sequences from cDNA, yielding 87-bp fragments that span the CDR3 region. The amplicons were sequenced using the Illumina HiSeq platform. As for how the authors treated the data: Synthetic template baselines were used to correct PCR bias computationally, reads within Hamming distance 2 were collapsed together, and singletons that could not be merged were discarded. Reads were aligned against IMGT to assign V, D and J genes, CDR3 length and insertions or deletions at six rearrangement sites. Within each subset, clonotype counts were normalized to sorted cell number, after which true diversity and Gini coefficients were computed with the tcR R package. The overlap coefficient, calculated on TCRB nucleotide sequences, was used to quantify repertoire sharing. Out-of-frame TCRB sequences from naive cells were analyzed to stand in for the pre-selection repertoire. As stored in TCRdb, this immuneACCESS dataset retains in-frame rearrangements with V and J assigned. A fraction of the clones does not appear; measured against another copy, unresolved V genes explain less than half of the discrepancy, and the remainder lacks a known reason. From that table come the V and J calls and clone size; the DNA was used to work out D and trimming. The sample data list over 500,000 clones, and roughly a sixth of these were observed just once. About 0.097% of the sample is in the top ten clones.

In its sample, this clone was seen a few times. There is no known antigen for this receptor. Base qualities are missing; no much larger clone stands one base away. The CDR3, cysteine through phenylalanine, is 16 amino acids long. The CDR3 DNA has 48 bases and is translated from base 1. Reading the germline V gene gives CDR1 SGHAT and CDR2 FQNNGV. Between the V and J ends, shortened by 4 bases and 1 base respectively, the junction contains 14 bases. On the study overall, not on this receptor specifically: Shorter templates might have been favored by PCR, but patient and control samples were amplified and corrected together, so both groups would have been affected equally by any skew. Naive, central memory and regulatory TCRB repertoires appeared to be more similar among patients than among healthy donors. Because the HLA sub-analyses included only small numbers of individuals, any influence of HLA type on TCRB rearrangement was left unresolved. Because cDNA was sequenced instead of genomic DNA, highly expressing activated cells could be over-represented, though the groups showed no difference in activation or CD3 levels. Type 1 diabetes patients showed a moderate but significant shortening of TCRB CDR3 length in all four CD4+ subsets. Fewer insertions and more nucleotide deletions at VDJ recombination sites were observed in patients with type 1 diabetes, implying thymic rearrangement abnormalities.

This sequence uses TRBV11-2 and TRBJ2-1; the D gene remains uncertain. The material sequenced was naive CD4+ T cells from blood. The meaning of the sample's cell subset or site label: true naive CD4+ T cells. This clonotype originated in a man aged 18 to 29 in good health. Read as DNA, the sequence is TGTGCCAGCAGCTACCCCCCCATGGGGTCCTACAATGAGCAGTTCTTC. It codes for CASSYPPMGSYNEQFF.